This T cell receptor beta chain originates from a study of breast tumors, draining lymph nodes, adjacent tissues. Relative to its sample, this clonotype is medium-sized. What it binds is unknown. MiXCR was run by TCRdb on the multiplex PCR reads, yielding one entry per CDR3 protein. The sample has 20,000 to 25,000 distinct CDR3 sequences, about 41% seen once; the top ten hold around 24%. This CDR3 is 16 amino acids long. V lost 6 bases and J 4 bases, leaving 16 bases between the germline ends. CDR1 is SGHVS, CDR2 FNYEAQ, per germline. Whole-study results and caveats: Tumors had less TCR diversity than lymph nodes, more than nontumor tissue. Findings are consistent with lymph node origin and intratumoral expansion of most tumor T cells.

The receptor's source is a female donor with breast cancer. Some clones in this sample may be carry-over from other donors' samples. The rearrangement uses TRBV7-6 and TRBJ2-6; a possible D gene is TRBD2 (6 bases). The specimen was breast tumor tissue. The CDR3 nucleotides are TGTGCCAGCAGTTTGACGCGGGGCACGGGGGCCAACGTCCTGACTTTC. Translating it yields CASSLTRGTGANVLTF.